One and the same sample provided the 8 T cell receptor beta chains below, sequenced in a study of blood T cell repertoires in COVID-19 (dated by TCRdb to 2019 to 2021). The library came from the immunoSEQ multiplex PCR assay. TCRdb retrieved this table from immuneACCESS and kept in-frame rearrangements only. Not all clones are present; in checked studies, unresolved V genes account for under half, and no reason is known for the remainder. A total of some 390,000 clones appear in this sample, roughly nine tenths of them only once. Together, the top ten hold around 1.1% of the sample. Sequencing was carried out using PBMCs or T cells enriched from blood (not recorded which). The receptors were gathered from a man younger than 45 who had recovered from COVID-19.

This rearrangement joins TRBV7-9 to TRBJ2-1; no reliable D call. CDR1 is SEHNR, CDR2 FQNEAQ, per germline (reference sequence). The CDR3 extends over 12 amino acids. The germline V and J ends were trimmed by 5 bases and 6 bases, with 8 bases remaining between them. The CDR3 is CASSPYANEQFF. CDR3 DNA: TGTGCCAGCAGCCCCTATGCCAATGAGCAGTTCTTC.

The CDR3 bases are TGTGCCAGTAGGGACAGGGGTACCTTCGGCTACACCTTC. It translates to CASRDRGTFGYTF. This chain connects TRBV19 to TRBJ1-2, with 9 bases aligning to TRBD1. Trimming at V came to 6 bases and at J to 8 bases, leaving 7 bases not matched to a gene. This CDR3 is 13 amino acids long. Per germline, CDR1 LNHDA and CDR2 SQIVND (reference sequence). Full variable domain (missing parts from reference TRBV19 and TRBJ1-2): DGGITQSPKYLFRKEGQNVTLSCEQNLNHDAMYWYRQDPGQGLRLIYYSQIVNDFQKGDIAEGYSVSREKKESFPLTVTSAQKNPTAFYLCASRDRGTFGYTFGSGTRLTVV.

The table lists this clone with a count of one. This chain joins TRBV5-1 and TRBJ2-2, with TRBD2 matching 8 bases. The junction had 8 bases not matched to a gene; V was cut back by 3 bases and J by 7 bases. The CDR3 covers 15 residues. In germline, CDR1 is SGHRS, CDR2 YFSETQ. CDR3 in DNA: TGCGCCAGCAGCTACCAAGCGGGAGCGGACGGGGAGCTGTTTTTT. Translation gives CASSYQAGADGELFF.

The chain employs TRBV28 and TRBJ1-1, with 8 bases aligning to TRBD1. Trimming removed 7 bases from V and 1 base from J; junction bases left unmatched: 5. Germline lookup yields CDR1 MDHEN and CDR2 SYDVKM. The CDR3 length is 14 residues. CDR3 sequence reads: CASTLGQGNTEAFF. Here the CDR3 DNA reads TGTGCCAGCACCCTTGGACAGGGGAACACTGAAGCTTTCTTT.

Remarks on this clone: This specimen includes other DNA sequences encoding the same CDR3. The chain carries TRBV7-2 and TRBJ1-1; no firm D call. Trimming removed 1 base from V and 1 base from J, with 7 bases in between. From germline, CDR1 is SGHTA and CDR2 FQGNSA. The CDR3 has 14 residues. CDR3 nucleotide sequence: TGTGCCAGCAGCTTAGGGCGGGGGAACACTGAAGCTTTCTTT. Residues: CASSLGRGNTEAFF.

V and J are TRBV10-2 and TRBJ2-2, with 9 bases aligning to TRBD1. CDR1 is WSHSY, CDR2 SAAADI, per germline. CDR3 length: 14 amino acids. The J segment lost 4 bases and the V segment lost 7 bases, leaving 4 bases of the junction unmatched. CDR3 in DNA: TGCGCCAGCATGACAGGGGGAGGCACCGGGGAGCTGTTTTTT. It codes for CASMTGGGTGELFF.

The V and J genes are TRBV28 and TRBJ1-5; D gene uncertain. Deletions cut 3 bases from V and 1 base from J, with 10 bases between. Germline assignment: CDR1 MDHEN and CDR2 SYDVKM. CDR3 size: 15 residues. CDR3 nucleotides: TGTGCCAGCAGTTTGAGAGGGAGAAGCAATCAGCCCCAGCATTTT. This gives the protein CASSLRGRSNQPQHF.

CDR3 nucleotides: TGTGCCAGCACAACTGGGACACTTCACCATGAGCAGTTCTTC. It is translated as CASTTGTLHHEQFF. The V gene is TRBV28, the J gene TRBJ2-1, with D perhaps matching TRBD1 (6 bases). Trimming removed 7 bases at V and 8 bases at J, with 18 bases between. CDR3 length equals 14 residues. The germline V gene encodes CDR1 MDHEN and CDR2 SYDVKM.